This T cell receptor (beta chain) came from a study of cytomegalovirus exposure and HLA in healthy donors. The study, taken as a whole, reports: Overall, under 200 TCR beta chains were annotated as cytomegalovirus-associated. A few CMV-associated chains were confirmed in vitro to be specific for CMV antigens.

This CDR3 is built from 17 residues. Trimming at V came to 8 bases and at J to 4 bases, leaving 15 bases not matched to a gene. CDR1 SEHNR and CDR2 FQNEAQ come from the germline V gene (reference sequence). As to this clone: Its antigen is not known.

Measured with immunoSEQ multiplex PCR; TCRdb has only the in-frame clones, and not every one. The repertoire holds roughly 330,000 clones, with about 90% as singletons. The validation cohort, a group of around 120 subjects, included the donors and was separate from the approximately 680-subject first cohort. The TCR originated in a woman aged 25 to 39 in good health and CMV-seropositive. The sample comprised PBMCs. V and J are TRBV7-9 and TRBJ1-1; TRBD1 matches 11 bases. Here the CDR3 reads CASVARTGGVRGTEAFF. The CDR3 DNA reads TGTGCCAGCGTAGCGAGGACAGGGGGCGTGCGGGGCACTGAAGCTTTCTTT.